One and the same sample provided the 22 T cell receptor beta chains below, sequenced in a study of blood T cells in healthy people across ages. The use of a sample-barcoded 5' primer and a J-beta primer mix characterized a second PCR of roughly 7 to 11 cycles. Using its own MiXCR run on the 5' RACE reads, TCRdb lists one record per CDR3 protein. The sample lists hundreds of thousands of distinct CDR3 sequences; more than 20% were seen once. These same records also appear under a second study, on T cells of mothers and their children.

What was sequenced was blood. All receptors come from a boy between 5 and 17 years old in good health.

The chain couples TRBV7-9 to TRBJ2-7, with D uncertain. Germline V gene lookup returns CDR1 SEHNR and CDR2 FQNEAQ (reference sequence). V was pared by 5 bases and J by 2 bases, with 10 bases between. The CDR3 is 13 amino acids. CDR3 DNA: TGTGCCAGCAGCGCCCGGTATCCCTACGAGCAGTACTTC. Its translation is CASSARYPYEQYF.

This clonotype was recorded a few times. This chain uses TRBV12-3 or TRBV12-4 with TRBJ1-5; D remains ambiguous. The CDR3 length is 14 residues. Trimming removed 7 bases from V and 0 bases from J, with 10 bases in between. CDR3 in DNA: TGTGCCAGCACCCTAGATCATAGCAATCAGCCCCAGCATTTT. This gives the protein CASTLDHSNQPQHF.

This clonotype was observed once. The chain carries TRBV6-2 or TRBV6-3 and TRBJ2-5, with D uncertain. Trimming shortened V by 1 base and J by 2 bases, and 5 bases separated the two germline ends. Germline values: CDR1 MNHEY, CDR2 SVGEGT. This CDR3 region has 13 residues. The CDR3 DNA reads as TGTGCCAGCAGTTACTACCCACAAGAGACCCAGTACTTC. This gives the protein CASSYYPQETQYF.

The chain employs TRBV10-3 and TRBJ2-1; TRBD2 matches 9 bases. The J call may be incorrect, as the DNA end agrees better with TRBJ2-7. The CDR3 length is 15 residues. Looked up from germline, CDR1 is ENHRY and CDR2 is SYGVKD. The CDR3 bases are TGTGCCATCAGTGACCCGCCTAGCGGGAAGGACGAGCAGTACTTC. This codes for CAISDPPSGKDEQYF.

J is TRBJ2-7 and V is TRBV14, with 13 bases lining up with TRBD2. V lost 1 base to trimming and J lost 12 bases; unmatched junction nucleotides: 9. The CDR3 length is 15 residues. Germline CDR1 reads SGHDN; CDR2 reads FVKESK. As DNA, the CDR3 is TGTGCCAGCAGCCAAGGGTTAACTAGCGGGAGGGCCCGGTACTTC. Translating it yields CASSQGLTSGRARYF. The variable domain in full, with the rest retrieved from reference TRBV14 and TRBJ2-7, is EAGVTQFPSHSVIEKGQTVTLRCDPISGHDNLYWYRRVMGKEIKFLLHFVKESKQDESGMPNNRFLAERTGGTYSTLKVQPAELEDSGVYFCASSQGLTSGRARYFGPGTRLTVT.

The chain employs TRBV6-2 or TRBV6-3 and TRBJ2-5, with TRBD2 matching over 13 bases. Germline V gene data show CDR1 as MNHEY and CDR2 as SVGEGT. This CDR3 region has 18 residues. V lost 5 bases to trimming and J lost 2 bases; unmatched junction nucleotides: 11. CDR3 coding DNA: TGTGCCAGCAGTCGGTCCGGACTAGCGGGGGACTTACAAGAGACCCAGTACTTC. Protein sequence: CASSRSGLAGDLQETQYF.

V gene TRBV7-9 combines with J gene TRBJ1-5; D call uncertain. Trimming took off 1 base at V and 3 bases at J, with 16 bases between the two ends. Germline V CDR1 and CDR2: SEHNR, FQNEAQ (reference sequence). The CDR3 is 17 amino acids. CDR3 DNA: TGTGCCAGCAGCTTAGTTACGGTACGGCATCTCAATCAGCCCCAGCATTTT. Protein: CASSLVTVRHLNQPQHF.

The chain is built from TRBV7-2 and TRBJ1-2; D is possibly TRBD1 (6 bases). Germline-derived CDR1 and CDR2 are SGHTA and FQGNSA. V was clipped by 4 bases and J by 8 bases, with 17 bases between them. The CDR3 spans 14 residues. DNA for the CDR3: TGTGCCAGCAGCTCAAACAGGGTCGGTGGAGGCTACACCTTC. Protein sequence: CASSSNRVGGGYTF.

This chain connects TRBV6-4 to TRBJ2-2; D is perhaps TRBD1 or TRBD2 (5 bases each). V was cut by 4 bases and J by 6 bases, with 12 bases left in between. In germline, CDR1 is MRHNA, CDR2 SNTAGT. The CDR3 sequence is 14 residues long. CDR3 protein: CASSASRGAGELFF. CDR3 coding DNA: TGTGCCAGCAGTGCATCCCGAGGGGCCGGGGAGCTGTTTTTT.

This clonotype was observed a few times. The CDR3 DNA is TGTGCCAGCTCACCACCCAGGGGAGAGACCCAGTACTTC. Translating gives CASSPPRGETQYF. This sequence joins TRBV18 and TRBJ2-5, with D perhaps matching TRBD1 (6 bases). V was clipped by 0 bases and J by 4 bases, with 6 bases between them. CDR3 length: 13 residues. CDR1 and CDR2 from the germline V gene are KGHSH and LQKENI.

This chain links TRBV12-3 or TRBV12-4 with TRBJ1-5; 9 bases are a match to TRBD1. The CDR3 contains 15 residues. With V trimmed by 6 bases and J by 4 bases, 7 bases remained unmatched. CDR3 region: CASSGGGQGNQPQHF. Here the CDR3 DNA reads TGTGCCAGCAGCGGGGGGGGACAGGGTAATCAGCCCCAGCATTTT.

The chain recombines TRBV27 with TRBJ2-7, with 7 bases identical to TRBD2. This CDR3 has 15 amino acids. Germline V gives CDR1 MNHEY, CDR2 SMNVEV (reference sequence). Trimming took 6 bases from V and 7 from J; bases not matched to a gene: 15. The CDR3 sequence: CASSLGGLPGGEQYF. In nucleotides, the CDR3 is TGTGCCAGCAGCCTCGGGGGACTACCTGGGGGGGAGCAGTACTTC.

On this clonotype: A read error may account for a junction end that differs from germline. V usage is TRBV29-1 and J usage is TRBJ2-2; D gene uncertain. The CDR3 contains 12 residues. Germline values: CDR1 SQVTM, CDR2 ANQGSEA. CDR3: CSVVPDTGELFF. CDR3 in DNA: TGCAGTGTTGTTCCTGACACCGGGGAGCTGTTTTTT.

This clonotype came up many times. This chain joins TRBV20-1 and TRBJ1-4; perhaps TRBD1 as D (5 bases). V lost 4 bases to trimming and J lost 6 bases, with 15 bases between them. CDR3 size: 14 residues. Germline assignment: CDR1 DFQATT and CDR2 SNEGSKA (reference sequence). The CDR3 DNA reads TGCAGTGCTATCTCAGGGTATAGAGATGAAAAACTGTTTTTT. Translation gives CSAISGYRDEKLFF.

In DNA form, the CDR3 reads TGTGCCACCAGCAGAGATCGAGAGGGGGCAGGGGAGACCCAGTACTTC. Translating gives CATSRDREGAGETQYF. The genes are TRBV15 and TRBJ2-1; 7 bases are shared with TRBD1. The J call may be in error: the DNA end matches TRBJ2-5 better. Germline loops: CDR1 LNHNV, CDR2 YYDKDF (reference sequence). This CDR3 is 16 amino acids long.

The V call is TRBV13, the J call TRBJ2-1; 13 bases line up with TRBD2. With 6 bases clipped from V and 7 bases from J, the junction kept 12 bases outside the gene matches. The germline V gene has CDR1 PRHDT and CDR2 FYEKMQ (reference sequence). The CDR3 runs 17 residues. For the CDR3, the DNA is TGTGCCAGCAGGCGTCTGACTAGCGGGGGGTTGGTGAATGAGCAGTTCTTC. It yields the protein CASRRLTSGGLVNEQFF.

This CDR3 is CASTNNNEQFF. The CDR3 coding sequence is TGTGCCAGCACGAACAACAATGAGCAGTTCTTC. The chain couples TRBV6-2 or TRBV6-3 to TRBJ2-1; D unresolved. This CDR3 has 11 residues. V was clipped by 7 bases and J by 5 bases, with 6 bases between them. Germline CDR1 reads MNHEY; CDR2 reads SVGEGT.

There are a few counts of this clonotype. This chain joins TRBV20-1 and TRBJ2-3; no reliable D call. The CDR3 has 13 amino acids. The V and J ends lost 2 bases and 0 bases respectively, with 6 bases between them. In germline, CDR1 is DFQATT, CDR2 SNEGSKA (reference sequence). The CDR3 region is CSARHLSTDTQYF. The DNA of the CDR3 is TGCAGTGCTAGACACTTAAGCACAGATACGCAGTATTTT.

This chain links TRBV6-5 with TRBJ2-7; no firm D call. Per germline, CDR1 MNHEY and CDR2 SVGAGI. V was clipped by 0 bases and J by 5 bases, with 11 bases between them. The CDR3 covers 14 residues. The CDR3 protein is CASSYSHLGHEQYF. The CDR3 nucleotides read TGTGCCAGCAGTTACTCGCACCTCGGGCACGAGCAGTACTTC.

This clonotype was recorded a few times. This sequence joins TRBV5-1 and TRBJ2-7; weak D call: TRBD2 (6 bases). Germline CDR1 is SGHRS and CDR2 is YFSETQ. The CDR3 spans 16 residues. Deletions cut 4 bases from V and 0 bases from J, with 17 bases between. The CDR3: CASSNRSGTLSYEQYF. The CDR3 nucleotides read TGCGCCAGCAGCAACAGGTCCGGGACTCTCTCCTACGAGCAGTACTTC.

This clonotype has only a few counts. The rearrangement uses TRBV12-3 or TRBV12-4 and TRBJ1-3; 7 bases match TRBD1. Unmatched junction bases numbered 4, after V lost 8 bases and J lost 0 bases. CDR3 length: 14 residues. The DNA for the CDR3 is TGTGCCAGCGTGGGGACAGACTCTGGAAACACCATATATTTT. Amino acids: CASVGTDSGNTIYF.

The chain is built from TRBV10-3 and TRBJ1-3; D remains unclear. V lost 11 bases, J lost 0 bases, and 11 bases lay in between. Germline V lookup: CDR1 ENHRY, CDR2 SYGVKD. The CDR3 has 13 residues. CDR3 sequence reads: CADSRSSGNTIYF. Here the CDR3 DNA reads TGTGCCGACTCACGGAGCTCTGGAAACACCATATATTTT.